This record looks at one TCR beta chain sequence and its context. The antigen this receptor binds is unknown. Nothing much larger sits one base from this clone, and base qualities are not available. For this chain, trimming is 0 bases at the V end and 6 bases at the J end, and the number of junction bases without a gene match is 6. The CDR3, cysteine through phenylalanine, is 15 amino acids long. Only the CDR3 part of the read is kept: 45 bases, read in frame from the first base. CDR1 and CDR2, looked up from the germline V gene (reference sequence), are MNHEY and SMNVEV. These data belong to a study of siplizumab effects on memory and regulatory T cells (dated by TCRdb to about 2019). Looking at the study overall: The study looked at the effect of siplizumab, an anti-CD2 antibody, on alloreactive T-cell subsets in allogeneic mixed lymphocyte reactions made from human PBMCs. Overall results and qualifications from the work: Sequences below about 10^-5 frequency were poorly captured, so only a minor fraction of alloreactive clones could be mapped to unstimulated subsets. Unstimulated naive T cells appeared to be more diverse than memory T cells, and naive cells seemed to make a substantial contribution to the alloresponse. Among mappable alloreactive CD4+ clones, the Treg-derived fraction averaged approximately 66% with siplizumab versus about 25% in control reactions. No functional confirmation was obtained for the suppressive function of proliferating Tregs from siplizumab cultures. For roughly 75-95% of proliferating CD4+ or CD8+ clones, no naive or memory phenotype could be assigned. Siplizumab significantly reduced the cumulative frequency of alloreactive sequences traceable to unstimulated CD4+ memory T cells.

Sorted unstimulated T cells and proliferating T cells recovered from mixed lymphocyte reactions underwent TCRbeta CDR3 sequencing. Fresh whole blood from over eight HLA-typed healthy donors served as the source for isolating PBMCs. To prepare the library, the immunoSEQ multiplex PCR assay was applied. Roughly 10^5 TCR templates per sample were assayed on the deep sequencing platform. Genomic DNA extracted from sorted T cells was the material used for TCRbeta CDR3 sequencing. The original pipeline was this. The R programming language was used for clonal analysis of TCRbeta CDR3 data. Alloreactive CD4+ and CD8+ clones were identified by comparing unstimulated samples to CFSE-low samples taken after the reaction. By matching sequences to the repertoires of sorted unstimulated Treg and non-Treg cells, each alloreactive CD4+ clone was assigned a regulatory or non-regulatory origin. TCRdb carries this immuneACCESS record with in-frame sequences only. Its versions omit some clonotypes, under half of them owing to an unresolved V gene in the studies checked, with the rest unexplained. V and J calls and clone size are given by that table; D and trimming were obtained from the DNA. The sample table holds some 80,000 clones, of which 95% were seen once. The ten largest clones represent around a sixth of the sample.

Material for sequencing was CD8+ T cells sorted from blood. Here the chain combines TRBV27 and TRBJ2-3; 7 central nucleotides agree with TRBD2. The receptor was isolated from a human donor in good health. The CDR3 amino acid sequence is: CASSLSVGGGDTQYF. The nucleotide sequence reads as follows: TGTGCCAGCAGTTTATCGGTCGGGGGAGGGGATACGCAGTATTTT.